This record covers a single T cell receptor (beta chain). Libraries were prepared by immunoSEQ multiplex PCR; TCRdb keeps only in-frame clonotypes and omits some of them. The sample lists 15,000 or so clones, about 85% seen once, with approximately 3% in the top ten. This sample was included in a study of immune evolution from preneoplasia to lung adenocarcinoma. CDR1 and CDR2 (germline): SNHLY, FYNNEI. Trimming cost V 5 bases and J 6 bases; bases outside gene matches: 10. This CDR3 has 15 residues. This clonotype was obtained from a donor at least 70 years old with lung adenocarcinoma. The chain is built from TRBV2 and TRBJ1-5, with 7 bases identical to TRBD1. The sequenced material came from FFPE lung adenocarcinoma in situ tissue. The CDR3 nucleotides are TGTGCCAGCAGTCCTGACAGGGCCGGGGGTCAGCCCCAGCATTTT. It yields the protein CASSPDRAGGQPQHF.